This T cell receptor beta chain was recorded in a study of shared clonotypes between healthy human individuals. Trimming pared 3 bases from V and 0 bases from J, leaving 15 bases between. The germline V gene encodes CDR1 LNHDA and CDR2 SQIVND (reference sequence). The CDR3 is 17 amino acids. Findings of the study overall: Non-shared clonotypes had lower generation probabilities than clonotypes shared by all four sorted-subset donors. A handful of donors showed sharing of roughly 5% of naive CD4 clonotypes.

In its sample, this clone was seen once. Its antigen is not identified. The method was immunoSEQ multiplex PCR; TCRdb's version includes in-frame clones alone and lacks a portion of them. This table has roughly 2,500,000 clones, 93% appearing once. Sequencing was done on a sample of naive CD4+ T cells from PBMCs. Documented subset: CD45RA+ positively selected. The V gene is TRBV19, the J gene TRBJ2-4; weak D call: TRBD1 (5 bases). This clonotype originated in a man aged 18 to 29 in good health. Some clones in this sample may be carry-over from other donors' samples. DNA of the CDR3: TGTGCCAGTAGTATCCGGACGACAGCCTTAGCCAAAAACATTCAGTACTTC. The encoded protein is CASSIRTTALAKNIQYF.